One sample yielded the 24 T cell receptor beta chains listed below, sequenced in a study of OX40 agonist ivuxolimab in advanced cancers. The method was the immunoSEQ multiplex PCR assay. Imported from immuneACCESS, the table was reduced by TCRdb to in-frame sequences with V and J called. These copies leave out some clones; in studies compared against another copy, an unresolved V gene accounts for under half, and the cause of the remainder is not known. The sample yields 55,000 to 65,000 clones; roughly 85% were counted once. Just under 4% of the sample comes from the top ten. Sequencing used CD4+ or CD8+ T cells sorted from blood, obtained in a trial of the OX40 agonist ivuxolimab. These receptors came from an adult with an advanced solid tumor such as melanoma, head and neck, liver or kidney cancer.

This rearrangement joins TRBV11-2 to TRBJ1-2; D remains unclear. V was pared by 1 base and J by 0 bases, with 12 bases between. CDR1 SGHAT and CDR2 FQNNGV come from the germline V gene. This CDR3 contains 16 residues. This CDR3 reads CASSLAMGETNYGYTF. The CDR3 nucleotides are TGTGCCAGCAGCTTAGCCATGGGAGAGACTAACTATGGCTACACCTTC.

The V call is TRBV9, the J call TRBJ2-5; D is uncertain. Trimming took off 4 bases at V and 5 bases at J, with 12 bases between the two ends. Germline CDR1 is SGDLS and CDR2 is YYNGEE. This CDR3 spans 13 amino acids. The CDR3 loop reads CASSPPLSETQYF. CDR3 DNA sequence: TGTGCCAGCAGCCCCCCGTTGAGTGAGACCCAGTACTTC.

V usage is TRBV2 and J usage is TRBJ2-3, with a weak D call TRBD2 (5 bases). This CDR3 is built from 18 residues. V shed 7 bases and J shed 2 bases, with 25 bases lying between them. Germline values: CDR1 SNHLY, CDR2 FYNNEI. The CDR3 here is CASTHGPQRRALTDTQYF. In DNA, the CDR3 is TGTGCCAGCACCCACGGCCCCCAGCGGCGTGCACTCACAGATACGCAGTATTTT.

The rearrangement joins TRBV7-8 to TRBJ1-2; D remains ambiguous. The CDR3 is 13 residues long. The germline gives CDR1 SGHVS, CDR2 FQNEAQ. Trimming stripped 1 base from V and 5 bases from J, with 8 bases between. The DNA of the CDR3 is TGTGCCAGCAGCTTAGGGTTCGGGTATGGCTACACCTTC. Its translation is CASSLGFGYGYTF.

CDR3 DNA sequence: TGTGCTAGTGGTTTAGGGACAGGACCCACCGGGGAGCTGTTTTTT. This gives the protein CASGLGTGPTGELFF. The V gene is TRBV12-5, the J gene TRBJ2-2; the match to TRBD1 covers 8 bases. The V segment lost 3 bases and the J segment 4 bases; nucleotides outside the gene matches: 4. Germline CDR1 reads LGHNT; CDR2 reads FRNRAP. The CDR3 spans 15 residues. The full variable domain, in which reference TRBV12-5 and TRBJ2-2 provide the parts outside the CDR3, is DARVTQTPRHKVTEMGQEVTMRCQPILGHNTVFWYRQTMMQGLELLAYFRNRAPLDDSGMPKDRFSAEMPDATLATLKIQPSEPRDSAVYFCASGLGTGPTGELFFGEGSRLTVL.

The table lists this clone with a count of one. The chain links TRBV4-2 to TRBJ1-3; D uncertain. The V end lost 0 bases, the J end lost 2 bases, and 11 bases lay between the germline ends. The CDR3 runs 16 residues. Germline CDR1 LGHNA, CDR2 YNFKEQ. Written as DNA, the CDR3 is TGTGCCAGCAGCCAAGAGATGGCGGGAGCTGGAAACACCATATATTTT. Residues: CASSQEMAGAGNTIYF.

This sequence joins TRBV7-9 and TRBJ1-3; D is ambiguous. CDR1 and CDR2 from the germline V gene are SEHNR and FQNEAQ (reference sequence). Trimming pared 11 bases from V and 7 bases from J, leaving 21 bases between. The CDR3 has 14 residues. The CDR3 loop reads CASGTERAGNTIYF. The CDR3 nucleotides are TGTGCCTCCGGCACCGAAAGAGCCGGTAACACCATATATTTT. Combining the CDR3 with reference TRBV7-9 and TRBJ1-3 gives the whole variable domain DTGVSQNPRHKITKRGQNVTFRCDPISEHNRLYWYRQTLGQGPEFLTYFQNEAQLEKSRLLSDRFSAERPKGSFSTLEIQRTEQGDSAMYLCASGTERAGNTIYFGEGSWLTVV.

The chain combines TRBV28 with TRBJ1-5; TRBD1 agrees at 10 bases. The CDR3 spans 14 residues. Trimming took 5 bases from V and 6 from J; bases not matched to a gene: 4. Per the germline V gene, CDR1 is MDHEN and CDR2 is SYDVKM. The CDR3 is CASSRQGAGQPQHF. CDR3 coding DNA: TGTGCCAGCAGTCGACAGGGGGCAGGTCAGCCCCAGCATTTT.

This clone was seen a handful of times. The chain couples TRBV7-9 to TRBJ1-1, with no clear D. Germline CDR1 is SEHNR and CDR2 is FQNEAQ (reference sequence). V shed 4 bases and J shed 4 bases, with 7 bases lying between them. There are 12 residues in the CDR3. CDR3 bases: TGTGCCAGCAGCTCGACAAGCACTGAAGCTTTCTTT. It codes for CASSSTSTEAFF.

The V call is TRBV7-8, the J call TRBJ2-7; a weak D match, TRBD2 (5 bases). This CDR3 contains 19 residues. The germline V and J ends were trimmed by 1 base and 0 bases, with 22 bases remaining between them. Germline CDR1 and CDR2: SGHVS and FQNEAQ. In DNA form, the CDR3 reads TGTGCCAGCAGCTTAGATTATATGAGCGGCATTGCAGGCTCCTACGAGCAGTACTTC. This translates into CASSLDYMSGIAGSYEQYF.

Concerning this clone itself: Compared with germline, one end of the junction differs, possibly owing to a read error. J is TRBJ2-1 and V is TRBV7-7; 10 nucleotides match TRBD1. Germline CDR1 and CDR2: SSHAT and FNYEAQ (reference sequence). CDR3 size: 15 residues. CDR3 sequence (DNA): TGTGCTAGCAGCTCGGACAGGGGGGGACACAATGAGCAGTTCTTC. Amino acid sequence: CASSSDRGGHNEQFF.

The rearrangement links TRBV28 to TRBJ2-7, with D tentatively TRBD2 (5 bases). The V end was cut by 3 bases, the J end by 3 bases, with 12 bases between. Germline values: CDR1 MDHEN, CDR2 SYDVKM. The CDR3 covers 14 residues. The CDR3, as DNA: TGTGCCAGCAGTTTCGTGCTAGCTGTCTACGAGCAGTACTTC. Its translation is CASSFVLAVYEQYF.

The chain carries TRBV9 and TRBJ2-1; D perhaps matches TRBD2 (5 bases). Germline CDR1 and CDR2: SGDLS and YYNGEE. The CDR3 is 16 residues long. The V end was cut by 2 bases, the J end by 3 bases, with 15 bases between. The CDR3 reads CASSVGGSLVYNEQFF. The CDR3 DNA sequence: TGTGCCAGCAGCGTCGGCGGGTCTCTGGTCTACAATGAGCAGTTCTTC.

The J gene is TRBJ2-1, the V gene TRBV18; tentatively, D is TRBD1 (7 bases). Trimming left V 6 bases short and J 4 bases short, with 19 bases between. Germline CDR1 reads KGHSH; CDR2 reads LQKENI. The CDR3 consists of 16 residues. Here the CDR3 reads CASSPPQGGPYNEQFF. The CDR3, as DNA: TGTGCCAGCTCCCCCCCCCAGGGGGGCCCTTACAATGAGCAGTTCTTC.

The chain uses TRBV5-5 and TRBJ2-3; D gene ambiguous. This CDR3 is 13 amino acids long. Trimming took 4 bases from V and 0 from J, leaving 6 bases between them. Germline V lookup: CDR1 SGHKS, CDR2 YYEKEE (reference sequence). The CDR3 DNA reads TGTGCCAGCAGCACCACTAGCACAGATACGCAGTATTTT. Its translation is CASSTTSTDTQYF.

Sample share makes this clone medium-sized. V usage is TRBV6-1 and J usage is TRBJ2-7, with no clear D. The length of the CDR3 is 13 residues. Germline values: CDR1 MNHNS, CDR2 SASEGT. The ends were cut back, 3 bases at V and 3 bases at J, with 9 bases in the middle. CDR3 in DNA: TGTGCCAGCAGTGAGGCGTCGGGCTACGAGCAGTACTTC. Amino acids: CASSEASGYEQYF.

V and J are TRBV19 and TRBJ2-7; no clear D gene. Deletions cut 4 bases from V and 1 base from J, with 8 bases between. The CDR3 is 13 amino acids. CDR1 is LNHDA and CDR2 is SQIVND in the germline V gene (reference sequence). The CDR3 region is CASSSQKSYEQYF. In nucleotides, the CDR3 is TGTGCCAGTAGTAGTCAGAAATCCTACGAGCAGTACTTC.

This clone was picked up one time. The chain uses TRBV28 and TRBJ1-5; a possible D gene is TRBD1 (6 bases). Trimming removed 7 bases at V and 0 bases at J, with 10 bases between. Germline CDR1 and CDR2: MDHEN and SYDVKM. This CDR3 is built from 14 residues. CDR3 DNA sequence: TGTGCCAGCAACGGGACACCTAGCAATCAGCCCCAGCATTTT. Encoded protein: CASNGTPSNQPQHF.

J is TRBJ1-6 and V is TRBV15; 8 bases line up with TRBD1. V shed 1 base and J 8 bases; nucleotides not matched to a gene: 7. The CDR3 sequence is 16 residues long. CDR1 is LNHNV and CDR2 is YYDKDF in the germline V gene (reference sequence). This chain's CDR3 is CATSRVAGGGYSPLHF. CDR3 in DNA: TGTGCCACCAGCAGAGTCGCAGGGGGCGGTTATTCACCCCTCCACTTT.

CDR3 nucleotides: TGTGCCAGTGCGAGGGCAGGGCAAGAGACCCAGTACTTC. Amino acids: CASARAGQETQYF. The chain employs TRBV6-5 and TRBJ2-5; D is perhaps TRBD1 or TRBD2 (5 bases each). Trimming pared 9 bases from V and 2 bases from J, leaving 13 bases between. Germline CDR1 reads MNHEY; CDR2 reads SVGAGI. This CDR3 is built from 13 residues.

The gene calls are TRBV6-5 and TRBJ1-3; tentative D call: TRBD1 (6 bases). The CDR3 is made up of 14 amino acids. V was cut by 4 bases and J by 9 bases, with 16 bases left in between. The germline CDR1 and CDR2 sequences are MNHEY and SVGAGI. As DNA, the CDR3 is TGTGCCAGCAGTTTGACGACAGGCGCGGGCACCATATATTTT. This gives the protein CASSLTTGAGTIYF.

The CDR3, as DNA: TGTGCCAGCCGTAACCTAGCGGGGGGAGTGTACGAGCAGTACTTC. This gives the protein CASRNLAGGVYEQYF. This chain connects TRBV27 to TRBJ2-7, with TRBD2 matching over 11 bases. Germline CDR1 is MNHEY and CDR2 is SMNVEV (reference sequence). Germline trimming cut 8 bases from V and 4 bases from J; bases unmatched to any gene: 10. The CDR3 consists of 15 residues.

The J gene is TRBJ1-5, the V gene TRBV28; D perhaps matches TRBD1 (5 bases). The CDR3 has 16 amino acids. Germline-derived CDR1 and CDR2 are MDHEN and SYDVKM. V lost 6 bases and J 7 bases, leaving 22 bases between the germline ends. As DNA, the CDR3 is TGTGCCAGCAGCCAAAACGCCCCGGGGGTGGAACAGCCCCAGCATTTT. Protein: CASSQNAPGVEQPQHF.

The CDR3 sequence is CASSLVGQGGQAFF. DNA for the CDR3: TGTGCCAGCAGCTTGGTGGGACAGGGGGGCCAAGCTTTCTTT. This rearrangement joins TRBV5-8 to TRBJ1-1, with 11 bases matching TRBD1. The germline CDR1 and CDR2 sequences are SGHTS and YDEGEE. The CDR3 has 14 amino acids. The ends lost 0 bases at V and 9 bases at J; junction bases unmatched: 4. The entire variable domain, with the rest obtained from reference TRBV5-8 and TRBJ1-1, is as follows: EAGVTQSPTHLIKTRGQQATLRCSPISGHTSVYWYQQALGLGLQFLLWYDEGEERNRGNFPPRFSGRQFPNYSSELNVNALELEDSALYLCASSLVGQGGQAFFGQGTRLTVV.